The present entry profiles one TCR beta chain with its context. Authors' methods: By means of reference gene primer amplification, nucleated cell counts were estimated. TCRdb keeps only in-frame clones here, not all; method: immunoSEQ multiplex PCR. The DNA was the basis for D and trimming; V, J and clone size are from that table. This sample has roughly 300,000 clones, with roughly 85% found just once. The V gene end was trimmed by 4 bases and the J gene end by 5 bases; junction bases not matched to a gene: 10. Per germline, CDR1 MDHEN and CDR2 SYDVKM. The CDR3 length is 16 residues. The data are from a study of blood T cell repertoires in COVID-19. Study-level background: The United States, Italy and Spain supplied acute and convalescent COVID-19 samples. T cells, B-cell-depleted T cells, or PBMCs supplied cDNA or gDNA.

The chain couples TRBV28 to TRBJ1-5; 8 bases align to TRBD1. This clonotype was sampled from a woman aged 45-65 years who had recovered from COVID-19. Sequenced input: peripheral blood. In DNA, the CDR3 is TGTGCCAGCAGTTCGACTCCTGGACAGGGAGATCAGCCCCAGCATTTT. It yields the protein CASSSTPGQGDQPQHF.